This entry describes one T cell receptor (beta chain). The target of this receptor is not known. The input lacks base qualities; no much larger clone sits a single base away. TCRbeta CDR3 regions were amplified from genomic DNA by means of the immunoSEQ Assay, a bias-controlled multiplex PCR. Per the source publication's procedure: Nucleated cell counts per sample were estimated from amplification of reference gene primers within the assay. To quantify the absolute abundance of each unique TCRbeta CDR3 rearrangement, sequence reads were collapsed and filtered. For each sample, productive Simpson clonality was calculated as the square root of Simpson's diversity index over productive rearrangements. This is the immuneACCESS table as TCRdb keeps it, with only in-frame sequences that have V and J called. A part of the clones is gone; compared with another copy, unresolved V genes explain less than half, and the rest is unexplained. That table is the source of V, J and clone size, and D and trimming were worked out from the DNA. The sample table shows approximately 29,000 clones, and 55% to 75% are seen once. Around a fifth of the sample is taken by the ten largest.

V was cut back by 10 bases and J by 6 bases, leaving a gap of 18 bases between them. Sequences LNHDA (CDR1) and SQIVND (CDR2) are obtained from the germline V gene (reference sequence). The CDR3 covers 13 residues, taking in both the cysteine and the phenylalanine. Of all the DNA, just the CDR3 is kept, 39 bases in frame from base 1. Each collaborating institution followed its own protocols to collect whole blood in K2EDTA tubes. For TCRbeta analysis, collaborators shipped samples in one of three forms: frozen whole blood, isolated PBMCs, or DNA extracted from either of those sample types. The data belong to a study of blood T cell repertoires in COVID-19 (dated by TCRdb to 2020 to 2021). The study in broad terms: The collaborator samples originated in the United States, Italy and Spain and spanned the acute and convalescent phases of COVID-19. The prospective study material was composed of cDNA or gDNA derived from T cells, B-cell-depleted T cells, or PBMCs. Subjects who had been exposed to COVID-19, were actively infected with it, or had recovered from it provided the deeply sampled blood TCRbeta repertoires that made up the dataset. The repertoires were released in a freely available public database intended as a resource for research on the immune response to SARS-CoV-2. The samples were drawn from the first 160 participants of the ongoing ImmuneRACE study and from about 1,200 subjects provided by 6 global collaborators. The sample metadata nearly always contained a de-identified subject ID, COVID-19 status, age in years and sex. Where available, HLA class I and class II types were taken from metadata supplied by the sample provider and were not determined by assay-based typing. The investigation overall reported the following: The quantity of clinical and demographic metadata differed by source and by participant and was supplied without curation.

This receptor chain uses TRBV19 and TRBJ2-5, with the D segment identity uncertain. The sequence derives from a boy between 2 and 10 years old with active or convalescent COVID-19. The sample comprised peripheral blood. The CDR3 region reads CATFPTILQTQYF. The bases are TGTGCCACCTTTCCTACTATCCTGCAGACCCAGTACTTC.